The 21 T cell receptor beta chains reported below all come from one sample, sequenced in a study of a mutant IDH1 vaccine in newly diagnosed glioma. Time point reported: week 11, during vaccination. One vaccine dose held 300 ug of mutant IDH1 20-mer peptide and came with topical imiquimod. The assay was immunoSEQ multiplex PCR, and TCRdb's table has in-frame clones only and misses some. Altogether about 36,000 clones are present, roughly 80% being singletons, with the ten largest covering approximately 15%. Their recognized antigens are unknown. Sequenced here: peripheral blood mononuclear cells (PBMCs), sampled from a glioma patient whose treatment included an IDH1 peptide vaccine. The receptors here all came from a woman aged 25 to 39 with glioma. Some clones in this sample may be carry-over from other donors' samples.

This rearrangement joins TRBV6-6 to TRBJ2-5, with D hard to call. Germline V lookup: CDR1 MNHNY, CDR2 SVGAGI (reference sequence). The CDR3 is 12 residues long. The germline V and J ends were trimmed by 6 bases and 1 base, with 6 bases remaining between them. CDR3 amino acids: CASRRTQETQYF. The CDR3 coding sequence is TGTGCCAGCAGACGGACCCAAGAGACCCAGTACTTC.

The CDR3 DNA follows: TGTGCCAGCAGTGAAAGGACGGGTTATGGCTACACCTTC. This codes for CASSERTGYGYTF. This chain connects TRBV2 to TRBJ1-2; no definite D call. Trimming cost V 2 bases and J 5 bases, with 9 bases left between them. Per germline, CDR1 SNHLY and CDR2 FYNNEI. This CDR3 region has 13 residues.

The J gene is TRBJ1-1, the V gene TRBV4-1, with 9 bases that match TRBD1. CDR1 MGHRA and CDR2 YSYEKL come from the germline V gene. This CDR3 spans 16 amino acids. The ends lost 6 bases at V and 0 bases at J; junction bases unmatched: 8. The CDR3 DNA sequence: TGCGCCAGCAGACTTACAGGGGGCCCCATGAACACTGAAGCTTTCTTT. The encoded protein is CASRLTGGPMNTEAFF.

The chain joins TRBV9 to TRBJ2-1, with D tentatively TRBD2 (6 bases). Germline CDR1 SGDLS, CDR2 YYNGEE. Trimming pared 3 bases from V and 4 bases from J, leaving 14 bases between. There are 15 residues in the CDR3. This CDR3 is CASSAPEGPYNEQFF. The CDR3 DNA sequence: TGTGCCAGCAGCGCCCCGGAGGGACCTTACAATGAGCAGTTCTTC.

This clone was found a few times. Mismatch with germline at one junction end may stem from a read error. This rearrangement joins TRBV2 to TRBJ1-2; 11 nucleotides match TRBD1. Germline V gene data show CDR1 as SNHLY and CDR2 as FYNNEI. CDR3 length: 11 amino acids. CDR3: CASRDRGRYSF. The CDR3 DNA sequence: TGTGCCAGCAGGGACAGGGGGCGCTACTCCTTC.

The chain couples TRBV5-6 to TRBJ2-1; D not certain. This CDR3 comprises 15 residues. Germline V gene data show CDR1 as SGHDT and CDR2 as YYEEEE. V shed 4 bases and J shed 0 bases, with 11 bases lying between them. Here the CDR3 DNA reads TGTGCCAGCAGCCTGGGCCTGAGCTCCTACAATGAGCAGTTCTTC. It translates to CASSLGLSSYNEQFF.

V usage is TRBV7-6 and J usage is TRBJ2-2, with TRBD2 as a possible D gene (5 bases). The germline V and J ends were trimmed by 1 base and 7 bases, with 13 bases remaining between them. The CDR3 is 15 amino acids. CDR1 is SGHVS, CDR2 FNYEAQ, per germline. The CDR3 DNA follows: TGTGCCAGCAGCTTAGTGCGAGGGAATATCGGGGAGCTGTTTTTT. Protein product: CASSLVRGNIGELFF.

The V call is TRBV2, the J call TRBJ2-7; possible D gene TRBD1, 6 bases. CDR1 is SNHLY and CDR2 is FYNNEI in the germline V gene. The ends were cut back, 6 bases at V and 3 bases at J, with 12 bases in the middle. There are 13 residues in the CDR3. This CDR3 is CASRWDKNYEQYF. The DNA for the CDR3 is TGTGCCAGCAGGTGGGACAAGAACTACGAGCAGTACTTC.

This chain joins TRBV6-6 and TRBJ1-1, with TRBD1 as a possible D gene (5 bases). The CDR3 contains 14 residues. V lost 11 bases, J lost 4 bases, and 20 bases lay in between. Germline V gene sequence: CDR1 MNHNY, CDR2 SVGAGI (reference sequence). The CDR3 sequence is CASTIYRSGTEAFF. The CDR3, as DNA: TGTGCCTCAACGATTTACAGGTCGGGCACTGAAGCTTTCTTT.

The rearrangement uses TRBV19 and TRBJ2-2; TRBD1 is a possible D gene (5 bases). The ends were cut back, 6 bases at V and 0 bases at J, with 8 bases in the middle. CDR3 length equals 14 residues. Germline V gene sequence: CDR1 LNHDA, CDR2 SQIVND (reference sequence). CDR3 bases: TGTGCCAGTAGCCAACAGGCGAACACCGGGGAGCTGTTTTTT. The encoded protein is CASSQQANTGELFF.

This clone was observed a few times. The chain uses TRBV9 and TRBJ2-7; 8 nucleotides align to TRBD1. Trimming took 0 bases from V and 3 from J; bases not matched to a gene: 5. This CDR3 has 15 amino acids. CDR1 is SGDLS, CDR2 YYNGEE, per germline. The DNA for the CDR3 is TGTGCCAGCAGCGTAGCAGGGGGCAGGATCTACGAGCAGTACTTC. Protein: CASSVAGGRIYEQYF.

With regard to this clone: This same CDR3 is encoded by further DNA sequences in the sample. V is TRBV4-2 and J is TRBJ1-5; 8 bases align to TRBD1. The CDR3 consists of 15 residues. J lost 7 bases, V lost 0 bases, and 5 bases had no gene match. Germline CDR1 is LGHNA and CDR2 is YNFKEQ. The CDR3 DNA reads TGTGCCAGCAGCCAAGAGGCAGGGGGCTGGCAGCCCCAGCATTTT. Its translation: CASSQEAGGWQPQHF.

The gene calls are TRBV2 and TRBJ1-1; D ambiguous. The CDR3 sequence is 14 residues long. V was pared by 6 bases and J by 6 bases, with 17 bases between. CDR1 and CDR2 from the germline V gene are SNHLY and FYNNEI. This chain's CDR3 is CASRRTEGKPEAFF. CDR3 sequence (DNA): TGTGCCAGCAGACGGACGGAAGGGAAGCCTGAAGCTTTCTTT.

V usage is TRBV28 and J usage is TRBJ2-7; perhaps D is TRBD1 or TRBD2 (6 bases each). V was cut by 9 bases and J by 5 bases, with 17 bases left in between. CDR1 and CDR2 (germline): MDHEN, SYDVKM. This CDR3 contains 13 residues. CDR3 coding DNA: TGTGCCAGTGCCGGGGGCACATTTCACGAGCAGTACTTC. Translated, it gives CASAGGTFHEQYF. Together with reference TRBV28 and TRBJ2-7, the CDR3 gives the full variable domain: DVKVTQSSRYLVKRTGEKVFLECVQDMDHENMFWYRQDPGLGLRLIYFSYDVKMKEKGDIPEGYSVSREKKERFSLILESASTNQTSMYLCASAGGTFHEQYFGPGTRLTVT.

This clone is deemed large (0.1 to 1%). J is TRBJ1-1 and V is TRBV5-6; the match to TRBD1 covers 9 bases. Germline V CDR1 and CDR2: SGHDT, YYEEEE. V lost 3 bases to trimming and J lost 1 base; unmatched junction nucleotides: 7. The CDR3 spans 16 residues. Here the CDR3 DNA reads TGTGCCAGCAGCTCTACAGGGGGCGTATGGAACACTGAAGCTTTCTTT. Translated: CASSSTGGVWNTEAFF. Combining the CDR3 with reference TRBV5-6 and TRBJ1-1 gives the whole variable domain DAGVTQSPTHLIKTRGQQVTLRCSPKSGHDTVSWYQQALGQGPQFIFQYYEEEERQRGNFPDRFSGHQFPNYSSELNVNALLLGDSALYLCASSSTGGVWNTEAFFGQGTRLTVV.

The chain links TRBV6-4 to TRBJ2-1, with 7 bases lining up with TRBD2. The trim removed 5 bases at V and 6 bases at J, leaving 10 bases unmatched. Germline values: CDR1 MRHNA, CDR2 SNTAGT. The CDR3 totals 15 residues. CDR3 sequence (DNA): TGTGCCAGCAGTCCGTCGGGGGGAGTACTCAATGAGCAGTTCTTC. Translated: CASSPSGGVLNEQFF.

A few counts support this clone. V and J are TRBV20-1 and TRBJ1-1; D remains unclear. V was clipped by 5 bases and J by 8 bases, with 12 bases between them. CDR3 size: 11 residues. CDR1 is DFQATT and CDR2 is SNEGSKA in the germline V gene (reference sequence). This CDR3 reads CSALRVMEAFF. In DNA form, the CDR3 reads TGCAGTGCTTTGCGGGTCATGGAAGCTTTCTTT.

The chain carries TRBV4-1 and TRBJ1-4, with D unresolved. The germline V and J ends were trimmed by 0 bases and 4 bases, with 18 bases remaining between them. This CDR3 is 18 amino acids long. Germline lookup yields CDR1 MGHRA and CDR2 YSYEKL. CDR3 region: CASSQEPRIAVDNEKLFF. The CDR3 DNA sequence: TGCGCCAGCAGCCAAGAACCCCGAATCGCAGTCGATAATGAAAAACTGTTTTTT.

This chain uses TRBV15 with TRBJ2-1; TRBD2 matches 8 bases. With V trimmed by 3 bases and J by 4 bases, 5 bases remained unmatched. The CDR3 consists of 15 residues. CDR1 is LNHNV, CDR2 YYDKDF, per germline (reference sequence). The CDR3 spells CATSRVSGIYNEQFF. The CDR3 DNA reads TGTGCCACCAGCAGGGTTAGCGGGATTTACAATGAGCAGTTCTTC.

This chain links TRBV6-5 with TRBJ2-7; TRBD1 matches at 10 bases. In germline, CDR1 is MNHEY, CDR2 SVGAGI. The CDR3 extends over 14 amino acids. V was pared by 5 bases and J by 2 bases, with 3 bases of the junction left unmatched. The CDR3, as DNA: TGTGCCAGCAGTGCCGGGACAGGGGCCTACGAGCAGTACTTC. Its translation: CASSAGTGAYEQYF.

The chain recombines TRBV7-9 with TRBJ2-1, with TRBD2 as a possible D gene (6 bases). Germline CDR1 reads SEHNR; CDR2 reads FQNEAQ (reference sequence). Trimming pared 5 bases from V and 0 bases from J, leaving 14 bases between. This CDR3 contains 16 residues. CDR3 region: CASSPMEGSSYNEQFF. The DNA of the CDR3 is TGTGCCAGCAGCCCGATGGAGGGGAGCTCCTACAATGAGCAGTTCTTC.